This T cell receptor beta chain derives from a study of cytomegalovirus exposure and HLA in healthy donors. General study points: Some TCR beta chains (more than 150 of them) were listed as cytomegalovirus-associated.

PCR amplification relied on 60 Vbeta primers (plus 13 Jbeta primers). Clones were read by immunoSEQ multiplex PCR, and TCRdb kept only the in-frame ones, dropping some. The repertoire holds roughly 120,000 clones, with 60% to 85% as singletons. The CDR3 is made up of 15 amino acids. Per germline, CDR1 LNHNV and CDR2 YYDKDF (reference sequence). V shed 1 base and J 3 bases; nucleotides not matched to a gene: 3. As regards this clone: No antigen is known for it.

The receptor was isolated from a middle-aged woman in good health and CMV-seropositive. The sequenced material came from PBMCs. The chain couples TRBV15 to TRBJ2-7; 10 nucleotides agree with TRBD2. CDR3 coding DNA: TGTGCCACCAGCAGAGTTCTAGCGGGAGACTACGAGCAGTACTTC. Translated, it gives CATSRVLAGDYEQYF.